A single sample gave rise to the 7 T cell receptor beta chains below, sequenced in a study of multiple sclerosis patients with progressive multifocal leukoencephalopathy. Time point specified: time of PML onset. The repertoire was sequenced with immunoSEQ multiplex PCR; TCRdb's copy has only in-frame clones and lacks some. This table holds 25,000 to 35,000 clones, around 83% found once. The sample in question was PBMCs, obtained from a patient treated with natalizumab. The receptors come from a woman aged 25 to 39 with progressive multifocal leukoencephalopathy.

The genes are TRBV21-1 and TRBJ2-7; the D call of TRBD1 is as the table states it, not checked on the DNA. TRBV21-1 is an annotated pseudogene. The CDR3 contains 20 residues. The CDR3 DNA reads TGTGCCAGCAGCAAACGTGAGGGGGACAGGGCGCCTTGTAGCTCCTACGAGCAGTACTTC. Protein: CASSKREGDRAPCSSYEQYF.

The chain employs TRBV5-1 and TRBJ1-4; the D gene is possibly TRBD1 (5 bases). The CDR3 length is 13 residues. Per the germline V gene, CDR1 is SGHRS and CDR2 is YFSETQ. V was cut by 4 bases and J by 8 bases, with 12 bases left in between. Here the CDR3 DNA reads TGCGCCAGCAGCGACCAGGGCCCCGAAAAACTGTTTTTT. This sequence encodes CASSDQGPEKLFF.

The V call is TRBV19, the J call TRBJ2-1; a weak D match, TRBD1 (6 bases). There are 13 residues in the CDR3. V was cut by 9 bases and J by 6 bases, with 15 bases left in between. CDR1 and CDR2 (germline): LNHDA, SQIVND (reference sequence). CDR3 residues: CASTGSLGNEQFF. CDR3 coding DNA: TGTGCCAGCACAGGGTCCTTAGGCAATGAGCAGTTCTTC.

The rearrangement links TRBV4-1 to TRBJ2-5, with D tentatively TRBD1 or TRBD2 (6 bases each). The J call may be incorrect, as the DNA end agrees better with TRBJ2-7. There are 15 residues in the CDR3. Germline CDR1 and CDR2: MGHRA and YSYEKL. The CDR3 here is CASSHGTTGAYEQYF. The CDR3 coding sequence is TGCGCCAGCAGCCACGGGACAACGGGGGCCTACGAGCAGTACTTC.

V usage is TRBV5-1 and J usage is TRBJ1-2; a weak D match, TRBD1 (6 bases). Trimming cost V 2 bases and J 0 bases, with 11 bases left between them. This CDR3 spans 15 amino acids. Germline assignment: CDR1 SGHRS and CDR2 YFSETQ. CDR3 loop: CASSFEAGANYGYTF. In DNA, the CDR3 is TGCGCCAGCAGCTTTGAGGCAGGGGCTAACTATGGCTACACCTTC.

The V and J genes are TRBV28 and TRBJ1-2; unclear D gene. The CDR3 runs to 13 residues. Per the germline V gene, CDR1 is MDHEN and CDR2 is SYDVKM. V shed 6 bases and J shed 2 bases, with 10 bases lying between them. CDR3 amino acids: CASRPVGNYGYTF. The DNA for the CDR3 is TGTGCCAGCAGGCCCGTAGGGAACTATGGCTACACCTTC.

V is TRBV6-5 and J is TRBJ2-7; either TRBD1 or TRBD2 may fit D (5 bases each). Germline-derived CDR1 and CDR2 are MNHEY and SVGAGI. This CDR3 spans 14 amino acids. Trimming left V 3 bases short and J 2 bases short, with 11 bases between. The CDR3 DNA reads TGTGCCAGCAGTTATACGCTGGGGGCCTACGAGCAGTACTTC. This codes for CASSYTLGAYEQYF.